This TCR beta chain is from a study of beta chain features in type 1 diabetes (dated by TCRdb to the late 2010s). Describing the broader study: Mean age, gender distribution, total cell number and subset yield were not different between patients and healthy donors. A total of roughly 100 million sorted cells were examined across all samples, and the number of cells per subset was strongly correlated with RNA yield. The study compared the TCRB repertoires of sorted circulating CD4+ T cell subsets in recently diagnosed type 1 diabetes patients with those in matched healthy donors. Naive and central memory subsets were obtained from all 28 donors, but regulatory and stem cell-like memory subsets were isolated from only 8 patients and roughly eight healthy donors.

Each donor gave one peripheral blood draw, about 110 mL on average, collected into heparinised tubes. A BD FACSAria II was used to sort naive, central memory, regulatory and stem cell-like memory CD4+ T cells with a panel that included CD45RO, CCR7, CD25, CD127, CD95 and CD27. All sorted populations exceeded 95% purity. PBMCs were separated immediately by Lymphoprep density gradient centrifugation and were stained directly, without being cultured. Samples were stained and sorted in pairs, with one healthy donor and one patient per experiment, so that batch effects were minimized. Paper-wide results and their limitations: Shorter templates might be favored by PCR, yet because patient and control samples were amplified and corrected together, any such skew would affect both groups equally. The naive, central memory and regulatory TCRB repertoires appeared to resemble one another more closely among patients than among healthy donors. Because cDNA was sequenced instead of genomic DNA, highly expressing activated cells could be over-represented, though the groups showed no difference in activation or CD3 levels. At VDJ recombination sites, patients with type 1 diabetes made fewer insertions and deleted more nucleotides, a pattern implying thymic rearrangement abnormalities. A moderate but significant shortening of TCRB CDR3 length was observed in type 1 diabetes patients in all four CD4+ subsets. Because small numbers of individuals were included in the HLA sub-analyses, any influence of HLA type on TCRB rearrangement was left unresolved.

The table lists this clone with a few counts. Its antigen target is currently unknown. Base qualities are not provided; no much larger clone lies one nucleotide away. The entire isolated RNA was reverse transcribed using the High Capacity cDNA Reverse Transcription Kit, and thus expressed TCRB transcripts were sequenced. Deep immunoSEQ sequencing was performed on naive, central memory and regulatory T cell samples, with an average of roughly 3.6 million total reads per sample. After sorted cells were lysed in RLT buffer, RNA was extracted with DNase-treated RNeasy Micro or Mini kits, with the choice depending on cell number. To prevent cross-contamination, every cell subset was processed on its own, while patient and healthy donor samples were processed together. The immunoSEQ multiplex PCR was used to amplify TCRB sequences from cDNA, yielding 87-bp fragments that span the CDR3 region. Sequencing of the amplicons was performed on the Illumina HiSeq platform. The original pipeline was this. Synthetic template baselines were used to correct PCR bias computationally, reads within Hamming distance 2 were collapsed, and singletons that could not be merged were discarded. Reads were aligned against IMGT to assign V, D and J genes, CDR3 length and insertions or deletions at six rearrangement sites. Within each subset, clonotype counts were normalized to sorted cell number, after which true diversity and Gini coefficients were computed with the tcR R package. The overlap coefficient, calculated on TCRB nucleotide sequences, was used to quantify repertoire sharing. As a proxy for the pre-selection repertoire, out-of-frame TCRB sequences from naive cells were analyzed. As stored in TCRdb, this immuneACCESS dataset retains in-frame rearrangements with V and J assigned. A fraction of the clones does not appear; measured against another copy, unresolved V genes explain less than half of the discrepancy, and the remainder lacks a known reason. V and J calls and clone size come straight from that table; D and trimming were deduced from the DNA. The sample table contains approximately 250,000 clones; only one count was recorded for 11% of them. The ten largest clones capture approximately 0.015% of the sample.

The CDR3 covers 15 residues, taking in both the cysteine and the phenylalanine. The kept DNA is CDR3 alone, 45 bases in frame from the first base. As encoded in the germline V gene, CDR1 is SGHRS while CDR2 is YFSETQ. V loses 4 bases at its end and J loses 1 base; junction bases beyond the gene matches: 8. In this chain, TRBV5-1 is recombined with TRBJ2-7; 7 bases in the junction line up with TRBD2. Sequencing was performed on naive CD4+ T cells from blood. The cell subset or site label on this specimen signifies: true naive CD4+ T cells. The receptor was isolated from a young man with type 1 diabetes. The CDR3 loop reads CASSPGVAGSYEQYF. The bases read TGCGCCAGCAGCCCGGGGGTAGCGGGTTCCTACGAGCAGTACTTC.